A single sample gave rise to the 5 T cell receptor beta chains below, sequenced in a study of cytomegalovirus exposure and HLA in healthy donors. The data were produced by immunoSEQ multiplex PCR, yet TCRdb's version contains in-frame clones alone and is incomplete. Of around 190,000 clones listed, 86% are singletons. The sequencing sample was made of PBMCs. The source is a woman between 18 and 30 years old in good health and CMV-seronegative.

With regard to this clone: The junction departs from the called germline gene at one end, perhaps through a read error. The chain links TRBV5-5 to TRBJ2-7, with D possibly being TRBD2 (6 bases). CDR1 and CDR2 from the germline V gene are SGHKS and YYEKEE (reference sequence). The CDR3 spans 14 residues. In nucleotides, the CDR3 is TGTGCCAGCAGCCCCGTACCCCGATCTAATAGGGACTTCTTC. Translation: CASSPVPRSNRDFF.

This clone turned up a few times. The chain couples TRBV7-2 to TRBJ1-5; TRBD1 aligns across 10 bases. CDR3 length: 15 residues. J gave up 5 bases and V 5 bases, and 6 bases lay outside the gene matches. From germline, CDR1 is SGHTA and CDR2 FQGNSA. This chain's CDR3 is CASSRDRGSYQPQHF. CDR3 coding DNA: TGTGCCAGCAGCAGGGACAGGGGAAGCTATCAGCCCCAGCATTTT. Drawing the rest from reference TRBV7-2 and TRBJ1-5, the complete variable domain is GAGVSQSPSNKVTEKGKDVELRCDPISGHTALYWYRQSLGQGLEFLIYFQGNSAPDKSGLPSDRFSAERTGGSVSTLTIQRTQQEDSAVYLCASSRDRGSYQPQHFGDGTRLSIL.

The chain carries TRBV19 and TRBJ1-1; no clear D gene. V shed 5 bases and J shed 7 bases, with 14 bases lying between them. From germline, CDR1 is LNHDA and CDR2 SQIVND (reference sequence). The CDR3 covers 13 residues. Here the CDR3 DNA reads TGTGCCAGTAGTGCTAGGTCCATCAGTGAAGCTTTCTTT. This translates into CASSARSISEAFF. The whole variable domain, remainder taken from reference TRBV19 and TRBJ1-1, is DGGITQSPKYLFRKEGQNVTLSCEQNLNHDAMYWYRQDPGQGLRLIYYSQIVNDFQKGDIAEGYSVSREKKESFPLTVTSAQKNPTAFYLCASSARSISEAFFGQGTRLTVV.

The chain has TRBV30 and TRBJ1-5, with 8 bases matching TRBD1. V lost 5 bases to trimming and J lost 6 bases; unmatched junction nucleotides: 12. CDR1 is GTSNPN, CDR2 SVGIG, per germline (reference sequence). The CDR3 contains 15 residues. CDR3 residues: CAWGRTGYVPQPQHF. CDR3 sequence (DNA): TGTGCCTGGGGGCGGACAGGGTACGTGCCTCAGCCCCAGCATTTT.

This chain uses TRBV30 with TRBJ1-2, with 10 bases aligning to TRBD1. V was pared by 0 bases and J by 6 bases, with 1 base of the junction left unmatched. Per germline, CDR1 GTSNPN and CDR2 SVGIG (reference sequence). The CDR3 has 13 residues. The CDR3 nucleotides read TGTGCCTGGAGTGTCGGGACAGGGGATGGCTACACCTTC. It encodes CAWSVGTGDGYTF. Based on the CDR3 plus reference TRBV30 and TRBJ1-2, the full variable domain is SQTIHQWPATLVQPVGSPLSLECTVEGTSNPNLYWYRQAAGRGLQLLFYSVGIGQISSEVPQNLSASRPQDRQFILSSKKLLLSDSGFYLCAWSVGTGDGYTFGSGTRLTVV.